This entry lists 2 T cell receptor beta chains sequenced from one sample in a study of T cell clones after liver transplantation. Clones were read by immunoSEQ multiplex PCR, and TCRdb kept only the in-frame ones, dropping some. This table holds 80,000 or so clones, around four fifths found once. Sequenced material: CD4+ T cells from blood, taken approximately 3.5 years after liver transplant. All receptors derive from a human patient who received a liver transplant. Some T cells may be supplied by the graft donor.

In its sample, this clone was seen once. The chain combines TRBV18 with TRBJ2-7, with 7 positions matching TRBD2. This CDR3 region has 15 residues. Germline V gives CDR1 KGHSH, CDR2 LQKENI. J was trimmed by 2 bases and V by 4 bases; bases with no gene match: 8. CDR3: CASSLAGVLPYEQYF. The CDR3 coding sequence is TGTGCCAGCTCACTCGCGGGGGTTCTACCCTACGAGCAGTACTTC.

V and J are TRBV19 and TRBJ2-7, with D possibly matching TRBD2 (6 bases). Trimming removed 8 bases from V and 4 bases from J, with 9 bases in between. This CDR3 region has 11 residues. Germline lookup yields CDR1 LNHDA and CDR2 SQIVND (reference sequence). The CDR3 DNA reads as TGTGCCAGTGGCAGCGGGTACGAGCAGTACTTC. It codes for CASGSGYEQYF.